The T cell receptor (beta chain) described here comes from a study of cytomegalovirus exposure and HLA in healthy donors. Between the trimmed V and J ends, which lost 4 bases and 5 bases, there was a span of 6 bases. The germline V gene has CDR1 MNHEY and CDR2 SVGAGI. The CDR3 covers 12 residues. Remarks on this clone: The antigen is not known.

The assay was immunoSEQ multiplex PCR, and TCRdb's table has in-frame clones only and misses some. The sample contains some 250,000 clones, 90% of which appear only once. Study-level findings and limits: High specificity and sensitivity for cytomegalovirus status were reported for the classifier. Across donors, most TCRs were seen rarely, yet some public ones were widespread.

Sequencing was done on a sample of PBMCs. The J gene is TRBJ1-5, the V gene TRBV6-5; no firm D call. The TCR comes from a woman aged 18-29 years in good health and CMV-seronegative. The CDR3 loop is CASSSTYQPQHF. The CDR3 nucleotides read TGTGCCAGCAGTTCAACTTATCAGCCCCAGCATTTT.